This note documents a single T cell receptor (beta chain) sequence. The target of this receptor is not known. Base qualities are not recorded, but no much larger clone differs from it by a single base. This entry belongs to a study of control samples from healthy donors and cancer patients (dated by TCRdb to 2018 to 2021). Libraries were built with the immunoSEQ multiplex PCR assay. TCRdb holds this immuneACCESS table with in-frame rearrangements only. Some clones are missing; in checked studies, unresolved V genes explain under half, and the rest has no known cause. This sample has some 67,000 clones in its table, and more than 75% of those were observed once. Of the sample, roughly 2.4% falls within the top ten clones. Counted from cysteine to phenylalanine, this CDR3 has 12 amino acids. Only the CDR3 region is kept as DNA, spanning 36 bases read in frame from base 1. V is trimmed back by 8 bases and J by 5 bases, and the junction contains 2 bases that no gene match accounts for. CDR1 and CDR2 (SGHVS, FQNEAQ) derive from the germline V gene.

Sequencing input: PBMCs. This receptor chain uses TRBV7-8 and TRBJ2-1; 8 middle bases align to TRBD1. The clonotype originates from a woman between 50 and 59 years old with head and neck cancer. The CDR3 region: CASRQGNNEQFF. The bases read TGTGCCAGCCGACAGGGGAACAATGAGCAGTTCTTC.